This T cell receptor (beta chain) emerged from a study of T-cell reconstitution after alpha-beta-depleted transplantation in children (dated by TCRdb to about 2016). Study-level background: The study quantitatively tracked T-cell immune reconstitution after TCRalphabeta/CD19-depleted allogeneic hematopoietic cell transplantation in children using TCR repertoire profiling. Summary of the overall study and its limitations: In some patients, the high TCRbeta diversity seen at day 60 was put down to recipient T cells and intrathymic progenitors that had survived conditioning. Over subsequent months, a decline in hyperexpanded clone frequencies was noted, and after one year, T-cell counts and TCRbeta diversity were mostly ascribed to newly produced T cells. About two months after transplant, the apparently early recovery of alphabetaT-cell counts reportedly depended on just several hundred clones that had expanded rapidly and came from non-depleted graft cells.

CDR1 and CDR2 were assigned from the germline V gene as MNHNS and SASEGT. From the cysteine through the phenylalanine, the CDR3 covers 15 amino acids. The read is trimmed to its CDR3 DNA, 45 bases read in frame from base 1. V lost 10 bases and J lost 3 bases, and the count of bases not matched to a germline gene is 9. The sample's treatment or condition label, in plain terms: allogeneic hematopoietic cell transplantation with graft depleted of TCRalphabeta T cells and CD19 B cells. The transplant recipients were children given TCRalphabeta/CD19-depleted allogeneic hematopoietic cell grafts. In its sample, this clonotype was seen a few times. The antigen it binds to is not known. There are no base qualities to consult, and no much larger clone falls within one base. Library preparation was by PCR. TCRdb shows the sequencer as Illumina HiSeq 2500. To normalize quantification of the TCRbeta repertoire, the TCR libraries were built with molecular barcoding that relied on unique molecular identifiers. TCRdb reworked the public reads: Q25 trimming with fastp, MiXCR clone assembly, productive beta chains retained. Each entry is one CDR3 protein sequence, shown with its most common DNA and genes. This sample holds hundreds of thousands of distinct CDR3 sequences; over 10% were observed only once. The ten largest clones capture about 2% of the sample.

The receptor chain draws on TRBV6-1 and TRBJ2-5; 12 middle bases align to TRBD2. The specimen was PBMCs, mostly from graft donor cells, collected 360 days after TCRalphabeta/CD19-depleted stem cell transplant. This receptor was taken from a male patient younger than 18 who had a stem cell transplant for acute myeloid leukemia, so the T cells may come from the graft donor. The DNA sequence reads TGTGCCACCAAGAGGAGACTAGCGGGAGAAGAGACCCAGTACTTC. Its translation is CATKRRLAGEETQYF.